In its sample, the clone carrying this T cell receptor beta chain was seen a few times. Its antigen is still unknown. This entry belongs to a study of identical twins. Among all donors, each was a healthy Caucasian. TCRdb redid the calling of the 5' RACE reads with MiXCR, one entry per CDR3 protein. The table has 450,000 to 650,000 distinct CDR3 sequences, 12% to 15% seen once. Study results and limitations: Models came in too low on out-of-frame TCR alpha sharing in monozygotic twins. The study found excess low generation probability among twin-shared out-of-frame alpha sequences. Sharing of beta out-of-frame sequences by twins showed a weaker excess.

A further study also used this sample, focusing on yellow fever vaccine responses in identical twins.

Sequenced sample: CD4+ T cells sorted from blood. The receptor's source is a woman under 30 in good health.

The CDR3 coding sequence is TGTGCCAGCTCCAGCGGGGGGGCCTTGGGGCTGTTTTTT. Translation: CASSSGGALGLFF. The gene calls are TRBV6-1 and TRBJ2-2, with 10 bases identical to TRBD2. The ends lost 8 bases at V and 13 bases at J; junction bases unmatched: 10. The CDR3 is 13 residues long. Germline V lookup: CDR1 MNHNS, CDR2 SASEGT.